This T cell receptor beta chain was observed in a study of Ad26.COV2.S vaccination and SARS-CoV-2 variants. Study-wide points: Participants in the vaccine arm had higher spike-specific TCR breadth; placebo recipients had lower.

The protocol was immunoSEQ multiplex PCR, while the TCRdb copy is restricted to in-frame clones and leaves out a portion. The sample yields approximately 240,000 clones, 85% to 90% seen once. On this clone: Antigen specificity is unknown.

Treatment here: about 20 received Ad26.COV2.S at low or high dose, single or two shots; roughly five received placebo; per-sample allocation not given. The samples were gathered on day 63 after the first injection of vaccine or placebo. The germline CDR1 and CDR2 sequences are MDHEN and SYDVKM. CDR3 length: 15 amino acids. The ends were cut back, 8 bases at V and 5 bases at J, with 22 bases in the middle. The clonotype was recovered from a person aged 18 to 59 who received the Ad26.COV2.S COVID-19 vaccine or a placebo. Source: peripheral blood, taken in a trial of Ad26.COV2.S vaccine versus placebo. The V and J genes are TRBV28 and TRBJ2-7; D possibly matches TRBD1 or TRBD2 (5 bases each). The CDR3 coding sequence is TGTGCCAGCTCGCCGGGGCTAGCCGGGGAAAACGAGCAGTACTTC. Protein product: CASSPGLAGENEQYF.